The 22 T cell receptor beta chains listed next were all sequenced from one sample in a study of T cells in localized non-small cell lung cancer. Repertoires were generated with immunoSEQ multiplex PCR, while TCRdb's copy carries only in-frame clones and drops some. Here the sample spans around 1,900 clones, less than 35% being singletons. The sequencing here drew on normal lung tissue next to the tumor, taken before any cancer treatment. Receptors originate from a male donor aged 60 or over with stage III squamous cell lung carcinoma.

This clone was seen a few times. The CDR3 nucleotides read TGTGCCAGCAGCTCATCCGGGACAGGGGGCAGTGGGGCCAACGTCCTGACTTTC. It specifies CASSSSGTGGSGANVLTF. J is TRBJ2-6 and V is TRBV9; 12 nucleotides match TRBD1. Unmatched junction bases numbered 8, after V lost 4 bases and J lost 3 bases. CDR1 SGDLS and CDR2 YYNGEE come from the germline V gene. The CDR3 contains 18 residues. Full variable domain (outside the CDR3, taken from reference TRBV9 and TRBJ2-6): DSGVTQTPKHLITATGQRVTLRCSPRSGDLSVYWYQQSLDQGLQFLIQYYNGEERAKGNILERFSAQQFPDLHSELNLSSLELGDSALYFCASSSSGTGGSGANVLTFGAGSRLTVL.

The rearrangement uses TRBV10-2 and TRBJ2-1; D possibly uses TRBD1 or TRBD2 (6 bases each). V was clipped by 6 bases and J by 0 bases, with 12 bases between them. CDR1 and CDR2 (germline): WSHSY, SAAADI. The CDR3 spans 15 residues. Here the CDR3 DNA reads TGCGCCAGCAGGGTAGAGGGGGGCTCCTACAATGAGCAGTTCTTC. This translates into CASRVEGGSYNEQFF.

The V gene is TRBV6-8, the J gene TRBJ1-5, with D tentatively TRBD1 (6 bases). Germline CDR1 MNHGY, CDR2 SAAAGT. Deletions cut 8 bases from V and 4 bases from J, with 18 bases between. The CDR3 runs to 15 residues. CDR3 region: CASAVWAGANQPQHF. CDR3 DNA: TGTGCCAGCGCGGTATGGGCGGGGGCAAATCAGCCCCAGCATTTT.

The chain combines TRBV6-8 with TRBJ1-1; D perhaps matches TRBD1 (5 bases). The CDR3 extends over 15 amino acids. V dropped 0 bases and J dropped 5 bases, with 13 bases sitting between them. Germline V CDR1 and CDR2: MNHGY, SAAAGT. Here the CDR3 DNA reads TGTGCCAGCAGTTACTCGGCAGGGTGGGTTACTGAAGCTTTCTTT. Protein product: CASSYSAGWVTEAFF.

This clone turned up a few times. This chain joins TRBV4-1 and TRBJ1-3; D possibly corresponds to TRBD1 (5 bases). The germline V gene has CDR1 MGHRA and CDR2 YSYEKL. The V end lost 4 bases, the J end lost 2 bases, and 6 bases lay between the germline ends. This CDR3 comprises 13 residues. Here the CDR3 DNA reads TGCGCCAGCAGCCGGGGGACTGGAAACACCATATATTTT. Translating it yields CASSRGTGNTIYF.

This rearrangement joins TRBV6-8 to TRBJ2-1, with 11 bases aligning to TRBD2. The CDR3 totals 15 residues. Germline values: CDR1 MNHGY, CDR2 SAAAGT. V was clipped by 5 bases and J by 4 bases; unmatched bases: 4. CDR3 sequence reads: CASSETSGVYNEQFF. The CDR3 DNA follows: TGTGCCAGCAGTGAGACTAGCGGGGTATACAATGAGCAGTTCTTC.

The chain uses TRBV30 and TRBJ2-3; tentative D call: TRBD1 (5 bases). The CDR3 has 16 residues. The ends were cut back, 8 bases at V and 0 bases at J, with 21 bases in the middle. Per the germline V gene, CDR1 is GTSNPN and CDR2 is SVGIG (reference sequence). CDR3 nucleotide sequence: TGTGCCGCTGGTTTTGGGGCATCCACTAGCACAGATACGCAGTATTTT. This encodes CAAGFGASTSTDTQYF.

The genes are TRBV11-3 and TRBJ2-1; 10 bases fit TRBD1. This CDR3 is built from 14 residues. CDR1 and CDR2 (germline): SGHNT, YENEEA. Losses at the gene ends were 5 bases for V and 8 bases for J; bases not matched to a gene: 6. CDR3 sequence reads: CASSKTGGGDEQFF. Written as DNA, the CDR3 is TGTGCCAGCAGCAAGACAGGGGGCGGCGATGAGCAGTTCTTC. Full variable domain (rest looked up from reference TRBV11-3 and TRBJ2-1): EAGVVQSPRYKIIEKKQPVAFWCNPISGHNTLYWYLQNLGQGPELLIRYENEEAVDDSQLPKDRFSAERLKGVDSTLKIQPAELGDSAVYLCASSKTGGGDEQFFGPGTRLTVL.

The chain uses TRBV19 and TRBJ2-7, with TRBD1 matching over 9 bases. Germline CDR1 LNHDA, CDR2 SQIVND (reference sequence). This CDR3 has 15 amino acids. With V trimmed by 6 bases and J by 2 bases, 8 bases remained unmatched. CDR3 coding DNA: TGTGCCAGTAGAGTCTCGGGGACAGGGACCTACGAGCAGTACTTC. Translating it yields CASRVSGTGTYEQYF. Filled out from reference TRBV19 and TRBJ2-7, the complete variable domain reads DGGITQSPKYLFRKEGQNVTLSCEQNLNHDAMYWYRQDPGQGLRLIYYSQIVNDFQKGDIAEGYSVSREKKESFPLTVTSAQKNPTAFYLCASRVSGTGTYEQYFGPGTRLTVT.

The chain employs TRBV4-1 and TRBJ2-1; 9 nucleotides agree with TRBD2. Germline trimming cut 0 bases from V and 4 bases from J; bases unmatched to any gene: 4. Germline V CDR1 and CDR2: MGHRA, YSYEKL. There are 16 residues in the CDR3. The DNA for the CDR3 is TGCGCCAGCAGCCAAGAACGCGGGGGGGATTACAATGAGCAGTTCTTC. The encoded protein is CASSQERGGDYNEQFF.

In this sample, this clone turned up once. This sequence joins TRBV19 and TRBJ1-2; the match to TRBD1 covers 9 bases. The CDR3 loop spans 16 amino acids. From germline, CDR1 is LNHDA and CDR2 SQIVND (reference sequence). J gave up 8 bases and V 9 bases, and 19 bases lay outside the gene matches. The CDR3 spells CASRTGTGRSVKGYTF. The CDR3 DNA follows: TGTGCCAGCAGAACCGGGACAGGGCGTTCGGTGAAGGGCTACACCTTC.

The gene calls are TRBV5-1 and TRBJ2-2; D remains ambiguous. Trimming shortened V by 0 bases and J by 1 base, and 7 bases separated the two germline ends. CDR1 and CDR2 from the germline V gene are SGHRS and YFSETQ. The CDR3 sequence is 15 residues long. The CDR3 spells CASSLDTRNTGELFF. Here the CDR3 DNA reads TGCGCCAGCAGCTTGGATACCCGGAACACCGGGGAGCTGTTTTTT.

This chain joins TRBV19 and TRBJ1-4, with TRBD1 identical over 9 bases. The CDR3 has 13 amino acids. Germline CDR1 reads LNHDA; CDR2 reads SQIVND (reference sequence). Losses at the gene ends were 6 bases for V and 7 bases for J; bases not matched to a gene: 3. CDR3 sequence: CASRTGGSEKLFF. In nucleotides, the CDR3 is TGTGCCAGTAGGACAGGGGGAAGTGAAAAACTGTTTTTT.

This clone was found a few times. This CDR3 is CACQGGLNTGELFF. The DNA of the CDR3 is TGTGCCTGTCAGGGCGGTCTAAACACCGGGGAGCTGTTTTTT. The chain has TRBV30 and TRBJ2-2; D is possibly TRBD1 (5 bases). The V end was cut by 6 bases, the J end by 2 bases, with 13 bases between. Germline V gene sequence: CDR1 GTSNPN, CDR2 SVGIG (reference sequence). The CDR3 length is 14 residues. Combining the CDR3 with reference TRBV30 and TRBJ2-2 gives the whole variable domain SQTIHQWPATLVQPVGSPLSLECTVEGTSNPNLYWYRQAAGRGLQLLFYSVGIGQISSEVPQNLSASRPQDRQFILSSKKLLLSDSGFYLCACQGGLNTGELFFGEGSRLTVL.

The CDR3 coding sequence is TGTGCCACCAGCAAATATCGGACTTCCCAAGAGACCCAGTACTTC. It codes for CATSKYRTSQETQYF. V is TRBV15 and J is TRBJ2-5, with D perhaps TRBD2 (5 bases). Trimming removed 4 bases at V and 1 base at J, with 13 bases between. Germline CDR1 is LNHNV and CDR2 is YYDKDF (reference sequence). CDR3 size: 15 residues.

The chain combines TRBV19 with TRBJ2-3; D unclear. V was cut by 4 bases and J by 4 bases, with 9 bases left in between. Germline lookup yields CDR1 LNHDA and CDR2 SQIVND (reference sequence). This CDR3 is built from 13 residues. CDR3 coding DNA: TGTGCCAGTAGTACAAGGAGAGCAGATACGCAGTATTTT. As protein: CASSTRRADTQYF.

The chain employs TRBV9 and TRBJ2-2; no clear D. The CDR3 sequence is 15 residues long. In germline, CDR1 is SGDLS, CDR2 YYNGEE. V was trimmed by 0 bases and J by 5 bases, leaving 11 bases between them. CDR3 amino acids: CASSVVLMGTGELFF. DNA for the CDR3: TGTGCCAGCAGCGTAGTCCTCATGGGGACCGGGGAGCTGTTTTTT.

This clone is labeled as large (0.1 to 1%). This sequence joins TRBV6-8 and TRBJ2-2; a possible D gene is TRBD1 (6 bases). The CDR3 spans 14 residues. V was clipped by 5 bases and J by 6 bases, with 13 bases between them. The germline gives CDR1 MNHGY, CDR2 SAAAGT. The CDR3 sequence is CASSTRGWAGELFF. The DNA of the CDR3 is TGTGCCAGCAGTACTAGGGGGTGGGCCGGGGAGCTGTTTTTT.

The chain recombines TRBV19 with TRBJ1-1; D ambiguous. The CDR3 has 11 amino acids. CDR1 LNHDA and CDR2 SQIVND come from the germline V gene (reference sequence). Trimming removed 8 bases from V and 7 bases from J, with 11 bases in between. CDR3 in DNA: TGTGCCAGTCTTCAGGCGTATGAAGCTTTCTTT. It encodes CASLQAYEAFF.

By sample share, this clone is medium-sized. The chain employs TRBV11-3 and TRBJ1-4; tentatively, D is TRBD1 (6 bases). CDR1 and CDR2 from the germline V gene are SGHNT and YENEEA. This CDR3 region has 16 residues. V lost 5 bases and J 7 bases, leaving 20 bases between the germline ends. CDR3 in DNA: TGTGCCAGCAGCCCGGGGGCTGGTTCTCGAGTTGAAAAACTGTTTTTT. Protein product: CASSPGAGSRVEKLFF.

DNA for the CDR3: TGTGCCACCAGACCGCTGACAGGGAGTCATGGCTACACCTTC. Amino acid sequence: CATRPLTGSHGYTF. The chain links TRBV19 to TRBJ1-2; 7 positions agree with TRBD1. Germline assignment: CDR1 LNHDA and CDR2 SQIVND (reference sequence). The J segment lost 6 bases and the V segment lost 10 bases, leaving 14 bases of the junction unmatched. This CDR3 comprises 14 residues.

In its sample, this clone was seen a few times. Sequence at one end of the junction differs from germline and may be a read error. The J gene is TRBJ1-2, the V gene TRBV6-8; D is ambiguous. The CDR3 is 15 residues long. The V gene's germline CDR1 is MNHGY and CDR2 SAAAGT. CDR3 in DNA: TGTACCAGCAGTGACGGCCTCCTAGATCGAGCTGGCTACACCTTC. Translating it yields CTSSDGLLDRAGYTF.